This entry lists 20 T cell receptor beta chains sequenced from one sample in a study of shared clonotypes between healthy human individuals. Naive CD8 cells lacked CD45RO and underwent positive selection for CCR7, leaving out terminally differentiated effector memory CD45RA+ cells. Method: immunoSEQ multiplex PCR; TCRdb's copy keeps in-frame clones and lacks some. This table has about 600,000 clones, just under 97% appearing once. Material for sequencing was naive CD8+ T cells sorted from blood. The receptors stem from a woman aged 25 to 39 in good health.

This clone was counted once. The chain combines TRBV11-2 with TRBJ2-7; D not certain. Germline V gene sequence: CDR1 SGHAT, CDR2 FQNNGV. V was pared by 0 bases and J by 4 bases, with 4 bases between. CDR3 length equals 12 residues. CDR3 in amino acids: CASSLDLYEQYF. CDR3 bases: TGTGCCAGCAGCTTAGATCTATACGAGCAGTACTTC.

The rearrangement uses TRBV11-2 and TRBJ2-7; D remains unclear. Between the trimmed V and J ends, which lost 5 bases and 5 bases, there was a span of 10 bases. Germline V lookup: CDR1 SGHAT, CDR2 FQNNGV. The CDR3 contains 12 residues. Here the CDR3 reads CASSVHGDEQYF. Here the CDR3 DNA reads TGTGCCAGCAGCGTACATGGGGACGAGCAGTACTTC.

This sequence joins TRBV7-8 and TRBJ1-5, with 7 nucleotides matching TRBD1. Germline loops: CDR1 SGHVS, CDR2 FQNEAQ. V lost 2 bases to trimming and J lost 1 base; unmatched junction nucleotides: 8. CDR3 length: 17 amino acids. Here the CDR3 DNA reads TGTGCCAGCAGCTTATACAGGGGACCCCGCAGCAATCAGCCCCAGCATTTT. Translating it yields CASSLYRGPRSNQPQHF.

In nucleotides, the CDR3 is TGTGCCAGTAGTATCGGGAGCGAAAGCTCCTACGAGCAGTACTTC. This encodes CASSIGSESSYEQYF. The chain joins TRBV19 to TRBJ2-7, with D possibly TRBD2 on 6 matching bases. The CDR3 length is 15 residues. CDR1 and CDR2 from the germline V gene are LNHDA and SQIVND (reference sequence). Trimming removed 3 bases at V and 0 bases at J, with 12 bases between.

The rearrangement links TRBV27 to TRBJ1-1; D unresolved. Germline V lookup: CDR1 MNHEY, CDR2 SMNVEV (reference sequence). Trimming took 7 bases from V and 1 from J, leaving 13 bases between them. The CDR3 has 14 residues. This CDR3 reads CASTRVGTNTEAFF. CDR3 bases: TGTGCCAGCACCCGCGTGGGCACGAACACTGAAGCTTTCTTT.

V usage is TRBV28 and J usage is TRBJ2-1, with D perhaps TRBD1 (5 bases). The V gene's germline CDR1 is MDHEN and CDR2 SYDVKM. Trimming removed 6 bases from V and 7 bases from J, with 19 bases in between. The CDR3 covers 15 residues. Here the CDR3 reads CASSPGFLGRNEQFF. The CDR3 region has the DNA TGTGCCAGCAGCCCAGGGTTTTTGGGGCGAAATGAGCAGTTCTTC.

The V call is TRBV4-1, the J call TRBJ2-1, with TRBD2 matching 9 bases. CDR3 size: 17 residues. The trim removed 3 bases at V and 5 bases at J, leaving 11 bases unmatched. The V gene's germline CDR1 is MGHRA and CDR2 YSYEKL. CDR3 DNA: TGCGCCAGCAGCCAGGAAACTAGCGGGCCGAGAGACAATGAGCAGTTCTTC. This encodes CASSQETSGPRDNEQFF.

The chain employs TRBV27 and TRBJ2-7, with a possible D match to TRBD1 (5 bases). Germline V gives CDR1 MNHEY, CDR2 SMNVEV (reference sequence). There are 16 residues in the CDR3. Trimming removed 6 bases from V and 0 bases from J, with 18 bases in between. CDR3 in amino acids: CASSLGAVMGSYEQYF. In DNA, the CDR3 is TGTGCCAGCAGCCTAGGGGCAGTCATGGGCTCCTACGAGCAGTACTTC.

This clone was seen only once. The rearrangement links TRBV5-6 to TRBJ2-7, with D tentatively TRBD2 (6 bases). The CDR3 is 13 amino acids. V shed 1 base and J shed 8 bases, with 13 bases lying between them. The V gene's germline CDR1 is SGHDT and CDR2 YYEEEE. This CDR3 is CASSLPSAAKQYF. In DNA, the CDR3 is TGTGCCAGCAGCTTGCCTAGCGCGGCCAAGCAGTACTTC. The full variable domain, in which reference TRBV5-6 and TRBJ2-7 provide the parts outside the CDR3, is DAGVTQSPTHLIKTRGQQVTLRCSPKSGHDTVSWYQQALGQGPQFIFQYYEEEERQRGNFPDRFSGHQFPNYSSELNVNALLLGDSALYLCASSLPSAAKQYFGPGTRLTVT.

The chain joins TRBV25-1 to TRBJ2-7; D ambiguous. Germline CDR1 MGHDK, CDR2 SYGVNS. V lost 5 bases to trimming and J lost 4 bases, with 18 bases between them. The CDR3 has 15 amino acids. The CDR3 sequence is CASSPFEVVAYEQYF. The CDR3 nucleotides are TGTGCCAGCAGTCCGTTTGAGGTCGTCGCTTACGAGCAGTACTTC.

The rearrangement uses TRBV11-2 and TRBJ2-3, with TRBD2 identical over 12 bases. The CDR3 is 19 amino acids. CDR1 and CDR2 from the germline V gene are SGHAT and FQNNGV. The V gene end was trimmed by 4 bases and the J gene end by 5 bases; junction bases not matched to a gene: 16. This CDR3 is CASSSPPWTSGTPRDTQYF. The CDR3, as DNA: TGTGCCAGCAGCTCCCCCCCCTGGACTAGCGGGACCCCGAGAGATACGCAGTATTTT.

This rearrangement joins TRBV5-8 to TRBJ2-7; D possibly matches TRBD1 or TRBD2 (5 bases each). The CDR3 is 13 residues long. V was pared by 2 bases and J by 3 bases, with 9 bases between. Germline V gene sequence: CDR1 SGHTS, CDR2 YDEGEE. The CDR3 reads CASSFGTFYEQYF. The DNA of the CDR3 is TGTGCCAGCAGCTTCGGGACCTTCTACGAGCAGTACTTC.

In nucleotides, the CDR3 is TGTGCCACCCAGGAGGAGGTGAATGAGCAGTTCTTC. This gives the protein CATQEEVNEQFF. This rearrangement joins TRBV10-3 to TRBJ2-1, with D tentatively TRBD2 (5 bases). Germline V gene sequence: CDR1 ENHRY, CDR2 SYGVKD. The V end lost 10 bases, the J end lost 7 bases, and 14 bases lay between the germline ends. The CDR3 runs to 12 residues.

V usage is TRBV19 and J usage is TRBJ1-2, with TRBD1 as a possible D gene (5 bases). V lost 7 bases and J lost 6, with 18 bases in between. CDR1 is LNHDA, CDR2 SQIVND, per germline (reference sequence). The CDR3 sequence is 14 residues long. CDR3 in amino acids: CASNHQGALNGYTF. The CDR3 nucleotides read TGTGCCAGTAATCACCAGGGAGCGCTCAATGGCTACACCTTC.

The chain joins TRBV9 to TRBJ2-7, with D perhaps TRBD2 (6 bases). The CDR3 length is 15 residues. From germline, CDR1 is SGDLS and CDR2 YYNGEE. The ends were cut back, 4 bases at V and 4 bases at J, with 18 bases in the middle. The CDR3 is CASSPASGRRYEQYF. The DNA of the CDR3 is TGTGCCAGCAGCCCAGCCTCCGGGAGAAGGTACGAGCAGTACTTC.

The CDR3 DNA sequence: TGCAGCGTTGATTGGCGGGAAAGGGGCCCCTACGAGCAGTACTTC. It encodes CSVDWRERGPYEQYF. The V gene is TRBV29-1, the J gene TRBJ2-7, with D possibly TRBD2 on 6 matching bases. Germline V gene data show CDR1 as SQVTM and CDR2 as ANQGSEA. V lost 3 bases, J lost 2 bases, and 17 bases lay in between. The CDR3 loop spans 15 amino acids.

V usage is TRBV5-1 and J usage is TRBJ2-2, with 8 positions matching TRBD2. The length of the CDR3 is 15 residues. The V gene's germline CDR1 is SGHRS and CDR2 YFSETQ. V lost 4 bases, J lost 9 bases, and 11 bases stayed unmatched. Written as DNA, the CDR3 is TGCGCCAGCAGCCCCACTAGCGGTTCCCGCCGGGAGCTGTTTTTT. Translation gives CASSPTSGSRRELFF.

The chain uses TRBV7-8 and TRBJ2-1; the D call may be TRBD1 or TRBD2 (5 bases each). This CDR3 comprises 16 residues. CDR1 SGHVS and CDR2 FQNEAQ come from the germline V gene. V was trimmed by 4 bases and J by 2 bases, leaving 15 bases between them. As DNA, the CDR3 is TGTGCCAGCAGCTCAATCGAAGGGGACCCCTACAATGAGCAGTTCTTC. Translating it yields CASSSIEGDPYNEQFF.

This sequence joins TRBV5-8 and TRBJ2-5; tentatively, D is TRBD2 (5 bases). CDR3 length: 15 residues. V was trimmed by 5 bases and J by 2 bases, leaving 16 bases between them. Germline V lookup: CDR1 SGHTS, CDR2 YDEGEE. CDR3 protein: CASRPLGDTQETQYF. The CDR3 nucleotides read TGTGCCAGCAGACCACTCGGGGATACTCAAGAGACCCAGTACTTC.

The chain is built from TRBV15 and TRBJ1-5; 7 positions match TRBD1. CDR3 length: 18 residues. Germline assignment: CDR1 LNHNV and CDR2 YYDKDF (reference sequence). The trim removed 9 bases at V and 4 bases at J, leaving 21 bases unmatched. The CDR3 reads CATNSWDRLIEENQPQHF. As DNA, the CDR3 is TGTGCCACGAACTCCTGGGACAGACTTATAGAGGAGAATCAGCCCCAGCATTTT.